The 7 T cell receptor beta chains given below trace back to one sample, sequenced in a study of cytomegalovirus exposure and HLA in healthy donors. PCR used 60 Vbeta primers and 13 Jbeta primers. Produced via immunoSEQ multiplex PCR; TCRdb's table is partial and in-frame only. The table includes 150,000 to 200,000 clones, roughly 78% detected once. The specimen was PBMCs. The source of these receptors is a man aged 35-49 years in good health and CMV-seropositive.

The chain carries TRBV6-1 and TRBJ2-3; 11 bases align to TRBD2. The CDR3 consists of 15 residues. Germline CDR1 MNHNS, CDR2 SASEGT. The V and J ends lost 6 bases and 1 base, in that order; junction bases with no gene match: 3. The CDR3 DNA follows: TGTGCCAGCAGAACTAGCGGGGGACGCACAGATACGCAGTATTTT. Protein: CASRTSGGRTDTQYF.

V and J are TRBV6-5 and TRBJ1-6, with D perhaps TRBD1 (6 bases). V was clipped by 2 bases and J by 7 bases, with 15 bases between them. The CDR3 has 16 residues. Germline values: CDR1 MNHEY, CDR2 SVGAGI. The CDR3, as DNA: TGTGCCAGCAGTTACGGTCCAGGGGCGATAAATTCACCCCTCCACTTT. Its translation is CASSYGPGAINSPLHF.

The chain employs TRBV9 and TRBJ2-3; D gene unclear. CDR1 SGDLS and CDR2 YYNGEE come from the germline V gene. Trimming stripped 4 bases from V and 6 bases from J, with 9 bases between. This CDR3 is built from 12 residues. The CDR3 DNA reads as TGTGCCAGCAGCCTCACCAGGGATACGCAGTATTTT. Its protein is CASSLTRDTQYF.

Regarding this clone: Its ends do not fully match the called genes, so a read error is possible. V gene TRBV5-1 combines with J gene TRBJ1-1; 8 bases map to TRBD1. The V gene's germline CDR1 is SGHRS and CDR2 YFSETQ. The CDR3 contains 16 residues. The CDR3 region is CASSTGTGIMNTEASF. In nucleotides, the CDR3 is TGCGCCAGCAGCACGGGGACAGGCATAATGAACACTGAAGCTTCCTTT.

The chain employs TRBV7-6 and TRBJ1-1; 11 bases are shared with TRBD1. The CDR3 is made up of 16 amino acids. V shed 1 base, J shed 5 bases, and the junction held 6 bases outside the gene matches. Germline lookup yields CDR1 SGHVS and CDR2 FNYEAQ. CDR3 protein: CASSLGGQGAWTEAFF. CDR3 nucleotides: TGTGCCAGCAGCTTAGGAGGACAGGGGGCTTGGACTGAAGCTTTCTTT. Together with reference TRBV7-6 and TRBJ1-1, the CDR3 gives the full variable domain: GAGVSQSPRYKVTKRGQDVALRCDPISGHVSLYWYRQALGQGPEFLTYFNYEAQQDKSGLPNDRFSAERPEGSISTLTIQRTEQRDSAMYRCASSLGGQGAWTEAFFGQGTRLTVV.

This clone was counted once. This chain uses TRBV6-5 with TRBJ1-1, with 7 bases fitting TRBD1. Trimming removed 6 bases from V and 7 bases from J; junction bases left unmatched: 5. Germline CDR1 and CDR2: MNHEY and SVGAGI. There are 12 residues in the CDR3. CDR3 sequence reads: CASRQGQREAFF. The DNA of the CDR3 is TGTGCCAGCAGACAGGGACAGCGTGAAGCTTTCTTT.

V usage is TRBV27 and J usage is TRBJ1-2; D may be TRBD1 (6 bases). Germline V gives CDR1 MNHEY, CDR2 SMNVEV (reference sequence). This CDR3 contains 14 residues. V lost 3 bases and J 4 bases, leaving 12 bases between the germline ends. The chain's CDR3 is CASSFRQASYGYTF. CDR3 coding DNA: TGTGCCAGCAGTTTTCGACAGGCAAGCTATGGCTACACCTTC.